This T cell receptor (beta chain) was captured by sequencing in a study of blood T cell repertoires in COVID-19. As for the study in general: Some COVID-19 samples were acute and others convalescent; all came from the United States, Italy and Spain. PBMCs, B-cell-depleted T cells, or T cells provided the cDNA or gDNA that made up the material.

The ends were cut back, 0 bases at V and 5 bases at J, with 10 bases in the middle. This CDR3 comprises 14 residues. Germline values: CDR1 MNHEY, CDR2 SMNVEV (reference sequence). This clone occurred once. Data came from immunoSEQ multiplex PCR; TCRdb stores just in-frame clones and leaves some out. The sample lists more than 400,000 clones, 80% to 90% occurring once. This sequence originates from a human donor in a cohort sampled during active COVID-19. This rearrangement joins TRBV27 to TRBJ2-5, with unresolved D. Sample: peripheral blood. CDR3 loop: CASSLSGHGETQYF. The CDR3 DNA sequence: TGTGCCAGCAGTTTATCAGGCCACGGGGAGACCCAGTACTTC.